One TCR beta chain is described in this entry. These data belong to a study of blood T cell repertoires in COVID-19. Some clones are missing from TCRdb's copy, which holds only in-frame ones; the method was immunoSEQ multiplex PCR. The sample shows about 150,000 clones, more than 75% of them seen only once. Residents of about two dozen US areas, aged roughly 18 to 89 years, made up the participants. Donors were grouped by their self-reported clinical history. The source material was PBMCs or T cells enriched from blood (not recorded which). This receptor was obtained from a woman aged 45-59 years who had recovered from COVID-19.

CDR3 coding DNA: TGCGCCAGCAGCCAAGGCCCCTCGGACAGCTCCTACGAGCAGTACTTC. Amino acid sequence: CASSQGPSDSSYEQYF. The V call is TRBV4-3, the J call TRBJ2-7; possibly TRBD1 for D (6 bases). The CDR3 has 16 residues. V was pared by 1 base and J by 0 bases, with 13 bases between. Per germline, CDR1 LGHNA and CDR2 YSLEER.